The 21 T cell receptor beta chains listed next were all sequenced from one sample in a study of siplizumab effects on memory and regulatory T cells. Sequencing used immunoSEQ multiplex PCR; TCRdb keeps in-frame clones, though not all of them. Here the sample spans about 120,000 clones, approximately 94% being singletons. Material: non-Treg CD4+ T cells sorted from blood. The receptor source for this set is a human donor in good health.

This rearrangement joins TRBV9 to TRBJ2-1; D unclear. The CDR3 length is 15 residues. Trimming pared 0 bases from V and 4 bases from J, leaving 11 bases between. Germline V gives CDR1 SGDLS, CDR2 YYNGEE. The CDR3 loop is CASSVGRAPYNEQFF. For the CDR3, the DNA is TGTGCCAGCAGCGTAGGGAGAGCGCCGTACAATGAGCAGTTCTTC.

The CDR3 DNA reads as TGTGCCAGCAGTCGGGGACGGTATAATTCACCCCTCCACTTT. This codes for CASSRGRYNSPLHF. The chain is built from TRBV6-5 and TRBJ1-6, with a weak D call TRBD1 (5 bases). Germline assignment: CDR1 MNHEY and CDR2 SVGAGI. CDR3 size: 14 residues. Between the trimmed V and J ends, which lost 5 bases and 4 bases, there was a span of 9 bases.

The V and J genes are TRBV11-2 and TRBJ1-6, with 7 bases matching TRBD1. The V segment lost 3 bases and the J segment 2 bases; nucleotides outside the gene matches: 4. CDR1 is SGHAT and CDR2 is FQNNGV in the germline V gene. The CDR3 runs 16 residues. Here the CDR3 DNA reads TGTGCCAGCAGCTTGTCGCAGGGGGCCTATAATTCACCCCTCCACTTT. This encodes CASSLSQGAYNSPLHF.

This rearrangement joins TRBV4-1 to TRBJ1-5; 7 nucleotides match TRBD1. V was pared by 2 bases and J by 6 bases, with 10 bases of the junction left unmatched. The CDR3 extends over 16 amino acids. The germline V gene encodes CDR1 MGHRA and CDR2 YSYEKL. This chain's CDR3 is CASSQPTGSRVQPQHF. The CDR3 DNA follows: TGCGCCAGCAGCCAACCGACAGGGTCGAGGGTTCAGCCCCAGCATTTT.

This rearrangement joins TRBV4-2 to TRBJ2-3; 10 bases line up with TRBD2. The junction had 8 bases not matched to a gene; V was cut back by 5 bases and J by 6 bases. CDR3 length: 15 amino acids. Per germline, CDR1 LGHNA and CDR2 YNFKEQ. This CDR3 reads CASSLPTSGKDTQYF. For the CDR3, the DNA is TGTGCCAGCAGCTTACCTACTAGCGGGAAGGATACGCAGTATTTT.

As concerns this clone: The same CDR3 also results from other DNA sequences found in this sample. This chain uses TRBV4-1 with TRBJ1-1, with D uncertain. The CDR3 length is 18 residues. Germline values: CDR1 MGHRA, CDR2 YSYEKL. The germline V and J ends were trimmed by 3 bases and 0 bases, with 20 bases remaining between them. The CDR3 sequence is CASSQDAMEDVLNTEAFF. The CDR3 region has the DNA TGCGCCAGCAGCCAGGACGCCATGGAGGACGTATTGAACACTGAAGCTTTCTTT.

The count of this clone is one. The chain employs TRBV5-8 and TRBJ1-1, with D tentatively TRBD1 (6 bases). The CDR3 is made up of 15 amino acids. Trimming left V 1 base short and J 4 bases short, with 14 bases between. Germline values: CDR1 SGHTS, CDR2 YDEGEE. CDR3 in DNA: TGTGCCAGCAGCTTGACAGGGAATTCTCGCACTGAAGCTTTCTTT. Amino acid sequence: CASSLTGNSRTEAFF.

The chain has TRBV29-1 and TRBJ2-2; D possibly matches TRBD1 or TRBD2 (5 bases each). V dropped 7 bases and J dropped 5 bases, with 20 bases sitting between them. The CDR3 has 15 residues. From germline, CDR1 is SQVTM and CDR2 ANQGSEA. CDR3 sequence: CSAGIVRGGTGELFF. The CDR3 nucleotides are TGCAGCGCTGGGATAGTCCGGGGCGGGACCGGGGAGCTGTTTTTT.

The CDR3 region has the DNA TGCGCCAGCAGCCTGTCGCCACTGAGCAATCAGCCCCAGCATTTT. It codes for CASSLSPLSNQPQHF. The chain employs TRBV4-1 and TRBJ1-5, with D uncertain. Germline-derived CDR1 and CDR2 are MGHRA and YSYEKL. Trimming removed 4 bases from V and 1 base from J, with 11 bases in between. The length of the CDR3 is 15 residues.

J is TRBJ1-1 and V is TRBV6-6; D gene unclear. Trimming cost V 10 bases and J 3 bases, with 15 bases left between them. The length of the CDR3 is 13 residues. Germline CDR1 is MNHNY and CDR2 is SVGAGI (reference sequence). In DNA, the CDR3 is TGTGCCACAACCGGTACGGGTCACACTGAAGCTTTCTTT. This translates into CATTGTGHTEAFF.

This sequence joins TRBV18 and TRBJ2-7; no firm D call. Germline V gene data show CDR1 as KGHSH and CDR2 as LQKENI. The CDR3 loop spans 14 amino acids. Trimming removed 0 bases at V and 5 bases at J, with 11 bases between. The CDR3 DNA follows: TGTGCCAGCTCACCACCCTCACGGGTCCACGAGCAGTACTTC. It translates to CASSPPSRVHEQYF.

The chain uses TRBV27 and TRBJ1-1; the match to TRBD1 covers 8 bases. The CDR3 extends over 14 amino acids. Per germline, CDR1 MNHEY and CDR2 SMNVEV (reference sequence). J gave up 2 bases and V 7 bases, and 6 bases lay outside the gene matches. This chain's CDR3 is CASTSGQANTEAFF. The CDR3 bases are TGTGCCAGCACCTCGGGACAGGCCAACACTGAAGCTTTCTTT.

J is TRBJ2-5 and V is TRBV5-6; no firm D call. Trimming cost V 3 bases and J 3 bases, with 3 bases left between them. Germline V gene lookup returns CDR1 SGHDT and CDR2 YYEEEE. The CDR3 sequence is 11 residues long. CDR3 coding DNA: TGTGCCAGCAGCTGGGAAGAGACCCAGTACTTC. Translation: CASSWEETQYF.

As regards this clone: Its ends do not fully match the called genes, so a read error is possible. The rearrangement uses TRBV7-7 and TRBJ1-3; TRBD1 matches at 7 bases. CDR1 is SSHAT and CDR2 is FNYEAQ in the germline V gene (reference sequence). This CDR3 comprises 14 residues. CDR3 coding DNA: TGTGCTAGCAGCATCGGGACAGTAGGAAACACCATATATTTT. Its protein product is CASSIGTVGNTIYF.

The rearrangement joins TRBV5-4 to TRBJ2-1; TRBD1 matches 7 bases. V shed 0 bases, J shed 2 bases, and the junction held 2 bases outside the gene matches. Germline lookup yields CDR1 SGHNT and CDR2 YYREEE (reference sequence). The CDR3 has 15 amino acids. The CDR3 spells CASSLGQGAYNEQFF. CDR3 DNA sequence: TGTGCCAGCAGCTTGGGGCAGGGGGCCTACAATGAGCAGTTCTTC.

V gene TRBV27 combines with J gene TRBJ2-2, with TRBD2 matching over 9 bases. Germline CDR1 MNHEY, CDR2 SMNVEV (reference sequence). The CDR3 has 14 residues. Losses at the gene ends were 6 bases for V and 3 bases for J; bases not matched to a gene: 2. The CDR3 region has the DNA TGTGCCAGCAGGGCTAGCGGGGACACCGGGGAGCTGTTTTTT. The encoded protein is CASRASGDTGELFF.

CDR3 in amino acids: CASSPPGELFF. The CDR3 region has the DNA TGTGCCAGCTCACCCCCCGGGGAGCTGTTTTTT. This rearrangement joins TRBV18 to TRBJ2-2; D is ambiguous. This CDR3 has 11 amino acids. Trimming pared 3 bases from V and 6 bases from J, leaving 2 bases between. Germline-derived CDR1 and CDR2 are KGHSH and LQKENI.

This chain links TRBV19 with TRBJ2-2; no clear D. Germline-derived CDR1 and CDR2 are LNHDA and SQIVND (reference sequence). The CDR3 has 12 residues. Between the trimmed V and J ends, which lost 3 bases and 8 bases, there was a span of 7 bases. The CDR3 nucleotides are TGTGCCAGTAGTATTTGGATAGGGGAGCTGTTTTTT. Amino acid sequence: CASSIWIGELFF.

V usage is TRBV7-7 and J usage is TRBJ2-7; TRBD2 matches at 9 bases. The CDR3 spans 15 residues. Germline V gene lookup returns CDR1 SSHAT and CDR2 FNYEAQ (reference sequence). V was clipped by 5 bases and J by 6 bases; unmatched bases: 11. CDR3 protein: CASSPVAGAVGEQYF. As DNA, the CDR3 is TGTGCCAGCAGCCCAGTAGCGGGGGCCGTCGGCGAGCAGTACTTC.

The rearrangement uses TRBV5-1 and TRBJ1-1; TRBD1 aligns across 7 bases. The CDR3 runs 15 residues. J lost 2 bases, V lost 0 bases, and 4 bases had no gene match. Germline V gene sequence: CDR1 SGHRS, CDR2 YFSETQ. CDR3 protein: CASSLDPGGNTEAFF. The CDR3 nucleotides read TGCGCCAGCAGCTTGGACCCAGGGGGTAACACTGAAGCTTTCTTT.

V is TRBV9 and J is TRBJ1-6; TRBD1 might be the D (5 bases). The length of the CDR3 is 15 residues. Trimming took off 4 bases at V and 8 bases at J, with 16 bases between the two ends. Looked up from germline, CDR1 is SGDLS and CDR2 is YYNGEE. CDR3 DNA sequence: TGTGCCAGCAGCATTGGGACCCGGTTGGATTCACCCCTCCACTTT. Translating gives CASSIGTRLDSPLHF. Full variable domain (rest looked up from reference TRBV9 and TRBJ1-6): DSGVTQTPKHLITATGQRVTLRCSPRSGDLSVYWYQQSLDQGLQFLIQYYNGEERAKGNILERFSAQQFPDLHSELNLSSLELGDSALYFCASSIGTRLDSPLHFGNGTRLTVT.